Here is one T cell receptor (beta chain) with its context. Some clones are missing from TCRdb's copy, which holds only in-frame ones; the method was immunoSEQ multiplex PCR. Here the sample spans 250,000 to 300,000 clones, more than 80% being singletons. This sample was included in a study of blood T cell repertoires in COVID-19. Germline V gives CDR1 SGHTA, CDR2 FQGNSA. V gave up 0 bases and J gave up 7 bases; unmatched junction bases: 12. There are 16 residues in the CDR3. The gene calls are TRBV7-2 and TRBJ2-7; 7 bases line up with TRBD2. The sequence came from a woman aged 25-40 years who had recovered from COVID-19. Material: PBMCs or T cells enriched from blood (not recorded which). The CDR3 DNA is TGTGCCAGCAGCTTAGCGGCCGGCAAAGGCGGGGGAGAGCAGTACTTC. Protein: CASSLAAGKGGGEQYF.